These 8 T cell receptor beta chains were all obtained from the same sample, sequenced in a study of blood T cells in healthy people across ages. Sample-barcoded 5' priming and a J-beta primer mix drove a second PCR of roughly 6 to 12 cycles. TCRdb analysed the 5' RACE reads with MiXCR anew, one entry per CDR3 protein. Here the sample spans more than 800,000 distinct CDR3 sequences, less than 35% being singletons. Material for sequencing was blood. Receptors originate from a woman of 80 years or more in good health.

The chain combines TRBV6-2 or TRBV6-3 with TRBJ2-2, with D tentatively TRBD2 (5 bases). The CDR3 covers 16 residues. Trimming shortened V by 6 bases and J by 0 bases, and 14 bases separated the two germline ends. Germline V lookup: CDR1 MNHEY, CDR2 SVGEGT. The DNA for the CDR3 is TGTGCCAGCAGCAAGGACTTGCTCGCGAACACCGGGGAGCTGTTTTTT. Translating gives CASSKDLLANTGELFF.

The V gene is TRBV28, the J gene TRBJ1-5; 7 bases align to TRBD1. After removal of 6 bases from V and 6 bases from J, the junction contained 5 bases not matched to a gene. CDR3 length: 13 amino acids. Germline V CDR1 and CDR2: MDHEN, SYDVKM. The CDR3 here is CASSPGQAQPQHF. CDR3 DNA: TGTGCCAGCAGCCCCGGACAGGCTCAGCCCCAGCATTTT.

As to this clonotype: It may be a read error: a sequence one base away is much more abundant. This rearrangement joins TRBV6-2 or TRBV6-3 to TRBJ1-6; 8 bases agree with TRBD1. Germline CDR1 MNHEY, CDR2 SVGEGT. CDR3 length: 18 residues. The CDR3 here is CASSYPRQGSSYNSPRHF. CDR3 nucleotides: TGTGCCAGCAGTTACCCAAGACAGGGGTCCTCCTATAATTCACCCCGCCACTTT.

This clonotype was detected only a few times. The chain links TRBV5-6 to TRBJ1-1; D is unclear. Deletions cut 4 bases from V and 0 bases from J, with 13 bases between. CDR1 and CDR2 from the germline V gene are SGHDT and YYEEEE. The CDR3 totals 15 residues. The CDR3 loop reads CASSLLAGLNTEAFF. CDR3 sequence (DNA): TGTGCCAGCAGCCTGCTTGCGGGCCTGAACACTGAAGCTTTCTTT.

This clonotype was detected many times. The chain uses TRBV27 and TRBJ1-2; D not certain. There are 13 residues in the CDR3. Germline V gene lookup returns CDR1 MNHEY and CDR2 SMNVEV (reference sequence). V was trimmed by 6 bases and J by 0 bases, leaving 8 bases between them. The CDR3 sequence is CASRRLANYGYTF. The CDR3 DNA reads TGTGCCAGCAGACGGCTAGCTAACTATGGCTACACCTTC.

This clonotype was seen many times. The chain carries TRBV6-1 and TRBJ2-7, with D possibly being TRBD2 (6 bases). From germline, CDR1 is MNHNS and CDR2 SASEGT. This CDR3 contains 14 residues. The V end was cut by 6 bases, the J end by 0 bases, with 12 bases between. The CDR3 DNA sequence: TGTGCCAGCAGGGGACTGATAAGCTCCTACGAGCAGTACTTC. The encoded protein is CASRGLISSYEQYF.

This clonotype occurred a few times. The chain joins TRBV5-1 to TRBJ2-6; no definite D call. The CDR3 totals 16 residues. The V end was cut by 4 bases, the J end by 0 bases, with 11 bases between. Germline V lookup: CDR1 SGHRS, CDR2 YFSETQ. The CDR3 loop reads CASSMPTVSGANVLTF. The DNA for the CDR3 is TGCGCCAGCAGCATGCCAACGGTCTCTGGGGCCAACGTCCTGACTTTC.

This clonotype came up once. A much bigger clone sits one base away, suggesting this may be a read error. The chain is built from TRBV7-2 and TRBJ2-1; 12 bases line up with TRBD2. CDR1 is SGHTA and CDR2 is FQGNSA in the germline V gene. The CDR3 runs 19 residues. CDR3 nucleotides: TGTGCCAGCGGCTTAAAGGGTCCTAGCGGGGGGGTGGGGTCTAATGAGCAGTTCTTC. Translation gives CASGLKGPSGGVGSNEQFF.